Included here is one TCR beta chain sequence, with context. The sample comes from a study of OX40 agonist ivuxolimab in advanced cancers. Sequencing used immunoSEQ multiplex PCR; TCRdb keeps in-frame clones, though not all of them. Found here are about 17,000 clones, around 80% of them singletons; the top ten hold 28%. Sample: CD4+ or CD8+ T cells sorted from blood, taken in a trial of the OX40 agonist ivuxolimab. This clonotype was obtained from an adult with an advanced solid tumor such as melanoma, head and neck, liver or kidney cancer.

Here the CDR3 DNA reads TGCGCCAGCAGCCAAGGTCATAGACAGGGAGGCTCCTACAATGAGCAGTTCTTC. Protein sequence: CASSQGHRQGGSYNEQFF. V and J are TRBV4-3 and TRBJ2-1, with TRBD1 as a possible D gene (7 bases). The germline CDR1 and CDR2 sequences are LGHNA and YSLEER. The ends were cut back, 1 base at V and 0 bases at J, with 16 bases in the middle. This CDR3 contains 18 residues.